This T cell receptor (beta chain) derives from a study of blood T cells in healthy people across ages. Study findings and constraints: More naive CD4+ cells and higher diversity marked long-lived donors relative to aged donors. Older age coincided with a roughly linear decline in TCR beta diversity per million T cells. Changes in expanded clonotypes were possibly confounded, as the CMV status of donors was unknown.

Using a J-beta primer mix together with a sample-barcoded 5' primer, a second PCR was run for roughly 7 to 11 cycles. TCRdb re-derived calls from the 5' RACE reads in MiXCR, one entry per CDR3 protein. This sample has more than 1,400,000 distinct CDR3 sequences, with approximately 40% found just once. At least 6 million PBMCs were isolated per sample. As regards this clonotype: The antigen remains undetermined. The junction departs from germline at one end; a sequencing error may be responsible.

Germline V gives CDR1 MNHEY, CDR2 SMNVEV (reference sequence). The CDR3 has 14 residues. This clonotype was obtained from a woman in her late teens or twenties in good health. Sequenced material: blood. This chain connects TRBV27 to TRBJ2-1, with a possible D match to TRBD1 (6 bases). The CDR3: CASSFPGAGNGQFF. The CDR3 DNA follows: TGTGCCAGCAGTTTCCCAGGGGCTGGCAATGGGCAGTTCTTC.